What follows is one T cell receptor (beta chain) and its context. Its antigen is still unknown. These data belong to a study of vaccination effects on CD4 cells after COVID-19. The study's findings and limits: Clonal contraction was marked in infection- and vaccine-induced clones late after vaccination. Healthy vaccinees' vaccine-induced clones included only 1 of 255 that recognized common cold coronaviruses.

Prior to sequencing, the ViraFEST assay stimulated PBMC with viral peptide pools, which expanded the antigen-specific CD4+ T cells. The culture ran for approximately 10 days before CD4+ T cells were isolated. Nucleocapsid antibodies were negative in the vaccine recipients, who had never had SARS-CoV-2 infection. Cultures got half-medium changes with IL-2 on days 3 and 7. Sequencing used immunoSEQ multiplex PCR; TCRdb keeps in-frame clones, though not all of them. Here the sample spans tens of thousands of clones, roughly 76% being singletons. Germline V gene lookup returns CDR1 LNHDA and CDR2 SQIVND (reference sequence). After removal of 6 bases from V and 1 base from J, the junction contained 11 bases not matched to a gene. The CDR3 spans 16 residues.

This receptor was identified in a human donor who received a COVID-19 vaccine. Sequences were derived from CD4+ T cells from PBMCs cultured with HCoV-OC43 spike peptides, sampled before COVID-19 vaccination. Specified subset: HCoV-OC43 spike overlapping peptide pool stimulation. The rearrangement links TRBV19 to TRBJ1-1, with 7 bases matching TRBD1. DNA of the CDR3: TGTGCCAGTAGCCCCCGACAGGGACGGAAGAACACTGAAGCTTTCTTT. It translates to CASSPRQGRKNTEAFF.